Listed here are 12 T cell receptor beta chains from one sample, sequenced in a study of human T cells and chemical hapten exposure. MiXCR was run by TCRdb on the 5' RACE reads, yielding one entry per CDR3 protein. The profile shows 110,000 or so distinct CDR3 sequences, around a fifth of them singletons. The study extracted total RNA from unfractionated whole blood. The receptors stem from a human donor in good health.

The chain is built from TRBV7-3 and TRBJ2-3; D remains ambiguous. Trimming shortened V by 1 base and J by 4 bases, and 6 bases separated the two germline ends. The CDR3 totals 13 residues. Germline V lookup: CDR1 SGHTA, CDR2 FQGTGA. As DNA, the CDR3 is TGTGCCAGCAGCTTAAACTCCGCAGATACGCAGTATTTT. It encodes CASSLNSADTQYF.

The table lists this clonotype with a few counts. V gene TRBV4-1 combines with J gene TRBJ2-2; D unclear. CDR1 is MGHRA and CDR2 is YSYEKL in the germline V gene. V was cut by 0 bases and J by 2 bases, with 4 bases left in between. The CDR3 runs 14 residues. CDR3 DNA sequence: TGCGCCAGCAGCCAAGATCGAAACACCGGGGAGCTGTTTTTT. Its protein product is CASSQDRNTGELFF.

The J gene is TRBJ1-1, the V gene TRBV27; TRBD1 matches 7 bases. Germline V gene sequence: CDR1 MNHEY, CDR2 SMNVEV (reference sequence). Unmatched junction bases numbered 18, after V lost 7 bases and J lost 4 bases. The CDR3 length is 17 residues. The CDR3 DNA reads TGTGCCAGCACGGCCCGACGCTCGACAGGGAAGGGCACTGAAGCTTTCTTT. Translation: CASTARRSTGKGTEAFF.

This clonotype appeared a few times. This chain links TRBV4-1 with TRBJ2-3; the match to TRBD2 covers 11 bases. The CDR3 is 16 residues long. Germline lookup yields CDR1 MGHRA and CDR2 YSYEKL. Unmatched junction bases numbered 2, after V lost 2 bases and J lost 1 base. Here the CDR3 reads CASSQLGLAGTDTQYF. CDR3 in DNA: TGCGCCAGCAGCCAACTGGGACTAGCGGGCACAGATACGCAGTATTTT.

This clonotype has only a few counts. V usage is TRBV11-2 and J usage is TRBJ1-4; 8 bases map to TRBD1. Unmatched junction bases numbered 13, after V lost 6 bases and J lost 7 bases. CDR1 SGHAT and CDR2 FQNNGV come from the germline V gene. The CDR3 is 16 residues long. The CDR3 loop is CASSRLRQGRFEKLFF. DNA for the CDR3: TGTGCCAGCAGTCGCCTTAGACAGGGGCGTTTTGAAAAACTGTTTTTT.

In this sample, this clonotype turned up a few times. The V and J genes are TRBV5-4 and TRBJ1-2, with D uncertain. This CDR3 spans 14 amino acids. CDR1 and CDR2 from the germline V gene are SGHNT and YYREEE (reference sequence). Trimming removed 3 bases from V and 4 bases from J, with 13 bases in between. CDR3 protein: CASSSVEKAYGYTF. The CDR3 bases are TGTGCCAGCAGCTCAGTAGAGAAAGCCTATGGCTACACCTTC.

The chain uses TRBV12-3 or TRBV12-4 and TRBJ1-1, with D possibly TRBD1 on 6 matching bases. The CDR3 extends over 15 amino acids. V gave up 4 bases and J gave up 4 bases, with 16 bases separating them. The CDR3 coding sequence is TGTGCCAGCAGTTGGGGGGCGCAAGGGACCACTGAAGCTTTCTTT. It specifies CASSWGAQGTTEAFF.

This clonotype was seen just once. This rearrangement joins TRBV7-3 to TRBJ2-6, with 7 bases fitting TRBD2. J lost 3 bases, V lost 5 bases, and 7 bases had no gene match. CDR3 length: 16 residues. CDR1 and CDR2 from the germline V gene are SGHTA and FQGTGA. The CDR3, as DNA: TGTGCCAGCAGCCCCGGCGGGAGAGGTGGGGCCAACGTCCTGACTTTC. Its protein product is CASSPGGRGGANVLTF. The whole variable domain, remainder taken from reference TRBV7-3 and TRBJ2-6, is GAGVSQTPSNKVTEKGKYVELRCDPISGHTALYWYRQSLGQGPEFLIYFQGTGAADDSGLPNDRFFAVRPEGSVSTLKIQRTERGDSAVYLCASSPGGRGGANVLTFGAGSRLTVL.

This clonotype has more than one count but fewer than ten. J is TRBJ2-1 and V is TRBV20-1, with TRBD2 matching over 9 bases. The CDR3 spans 18 residues. V shed 5 bases, J shed 3 bases, and the junction held 17 bases outside the gene matches. CDR1 is DFQATT, CDR2 SNEGSKA, per germline (reference sequence). CDR3 in amino acids: CSAQEGRWGSGSYNEQFF. Here the CDR3 DNA reads TGCAGTGCTCAAGAGGGCCGTTGGGGTAGCGGGAGCTACAATGAGCAGTTCTTC.

This clonotype turned up a few times. The rearrangement uses TRBV4-1 and TRBJ1-5, with 7 bases lining up with TRBD1. V lost 6 bases to trimming and J lost 5 bases; unmatched junction nucleotides: 13. Germline V gives CDR1 MGHRA, CDR2 YSYEKL. The CDR3 covers 16 residues. The CDR3 bases are TGCGCCAGCAGTCGAACGCCACAGGGGCAAGATCAGCCCCAGCATTTT. Amino acids: CASSRTPQGQDQPQHF.

The V gene is TRBV12-3 or TRBV12-4, the J gene TRBJ2-1; 7 nucleotides line up with TRBD1. Unmatched junction bases numbered 14, after V lost 10 bases and J lost 5 bases. This CDR3 comprises 15 residues. This CDR3 reads CANVDRDPLNNEQFF. The CDR3 DNA reads as TGTGCCAACGTTGACAGGGACCCCCTTAACAATGAGCAGTTCTTC.

The chain combines TRBV7-9 with TRBJ2-7; 8 bases align to TRBD1. V shed 5 bases and J 0 bases; nucleotides not matched to a gene: 6. CDR1 and CDR2 (germline): SEHNR, FQNEAQ (reference sequence). The CDR3 runs to 15 residues. The CDR3 nucleotides read TGTGCCAGCAGCCCAGGGACAGGAACCTCCTACGAGCAGTACTTC. This gives the protein CASSPGTGTSYEQYF.